A selection of T cell receptor beta chains follows, all from one sample in a study of radiotherapy plus CTLA-4 blockade in lung cancer. Clones were read by immunoSEQ multiplex PCR, and TCRdb kept only the in-frame ones, dropping some. The sample records more than 95,000 clones, about 70% being singletons. The sample was peripheral blood, taken from a patient treated with radiotherapy plus ipilimumab. The source is a human donor with non-small cell lung cancer who had a partial response to radiotherapy plus ipilimumab. Some clones in this sample may be carry-over from other donors' samples. Each CDR3 is given with its conserved first and last residue. Each record gives: J gene, D gene, V gene, clone size, CDR3 DNA, CDR3 protein. The D gene is left open where the match is weak. A clone size is listed for some rows: how often the clone was seen (once, few, many), or a class if it is expanded.

TRBJ1-3 | . | TRBV7-6 | . | TGTGCCAGCGGAGGCTCTGGAAACACCATATATTTT | CASGGSGNTIYF
TRBJ2-6 | TRBD2 | TRBV2 | . | TGTGCCAGCAGTTCTAGCGGGAGATGGTCTGGGGCCAACGTCCTGACTTTC | CASSSSGRWSGANVLTF
TRBJ1-1 | . | TRBV6-6 | . | TGTGCCAGCAGTTACTCGACCAGGGACACTGAAGCTTTCTTT | CASSYSTRDTEAFF
TRBJ2-5 | TRBD1 | TRBV18 | . | TGTGCCAGCTCAATGAGGACAGGGGAGCGGGAGACCCAGTACTTC | CASSMRTGERETQYF
TRBJ1-4 | . | TRBV5-4 | few | TGTGCCAGCAGCTCCGGGACACTAAATGAAAAACTGTTTTTT | CASSSGTLNEKLFF
TRBJ1-5 | TRBD1 | TRBV19 | . | TGTGCCAGTAGTATAGATCTTGGGACAGGGGATCAGCCCCAGCATTTT | CASSIDLGTGDQPQHF
TRBJ2-1 | TRBD1 | TRBV6-6 | . | TGTGCCAGCAGTGTAGGGACAGGGGGGGCCTCTTGGCAGTTCTTC | CASSVGTGGASWQFF
TRBJ2-7 | TRBD2 | TRBV7-9 | few | TGTGCCAGCAGCCCGGCGGGAGGGCTATACGAGCAGTACTTC | CASSPAGGLYEQYF
TRBJ2-2 | . | TRBV6-1 | . | TGTGCCAGCAGTGAGGTGCTCAGAAACACCGGGGAGCTGTTTTTT | CASSEVLRNTGELFF
TRBJ2-7 | . | TRBV2 | few | TGTGCCAGCACCCCCCCGCTAACAGGGTACTACGAGCAGTACTTC | CASTPPLTGYYEQYF
TRBJ2-5 | . | TRBV28 | . | TGTGCCAGCAGTCGAGCAGGGAATACAGAGACCCAGTACTTC | CASSRAGNTETQYF
TRBJ2-5 | . | TRBV11-3 | . | TGTGCCAGCAGCTTGGGACAAAGCATGCAAGAGACCCAGTACTTC | CASSLGQSMQETQYF
TRBJ1-5 | TRBD1 | TRBV7-3 | . | TGTGCCAGCAGCCCCGACAGGGGACAGCCCCAGCATTTT | CASSPDRGQPQHF
TRBJ2-7 | . | TRBV10-2 | . | TGCGCCAGCAGTGAAAAAGGCAGGGGCTCCTACGAGCAGTACTTC | CASSEKGRGSYEQYF
TRBJ1-1 | . | TRBV28 | few | TGTGCCAGCAGTTTACAGGGGAACACTGAAGCTTTCTTT | CASSLQGNTEAFF
TRBJ2-7 | TRBD2 | TRBV28 | . | TGTGCCAGCAGTGAGACTAGCGGGGGGGCAAGGGAGCAGTACTTC | CASSETSGGAREQYF
TRBJ2-1 | TRBD2 | TRBV27 | . | TGTGCCAGCAGTTCCCCCGGGACTAGCAATGAGCAGTTCTTC | CASSSPGTSNEQFF
TRBJ1-5 | . | TRBV6-6 | few | TGTGCCAGTTGCCATAAGCTAAATCAGCCCCAGCATTTT | CASCHKLNQPQHF
TRBJ1-2 | TRBD1 | TRBV14 | . | TGTGCCAGCAGCCCAAGATACATCTCCAAGACAGGGGGCGCTCGGGGCTACACCTTC | CASSPRYISKTGGARGYTF
TRBJ2-3 | . | TRBV10-3 | . | TGTGCCTCGGATTCGGGGGAAGTCACAGATACGCAGTATTTT | CASDSGEVTDTQYF
TRBJ1-1 | . | TRBV28 | . | TGTGCCAGCAGTTTAGGATGGAGTGAAGCTTTCTTT | CASSLGWSEAFF
TRBJ2-6 | TRBD1 | TRBV27 | . | TGTGCCAGCAGCACACAGGGGGCGCTGGTCTCTGGGGCCAACGTCCTGACTTTC | CASSTQGALVSGANVLTF
TRBJ2-1 | . | TRBV11-3 | . | TGTGCCAGCAGCCCTGGGCTAGCGTTTAATGAGCAGTTCTTC | CASSPGLAFNEQFF
TRBJ2-3 | . | TRBV7-2 | once | TGTGCCAGCAGCTCCGGCGGAACTAGCACAGATACGCAGTATTTT | CASSSGGTSTDTQYF
TRBJ2-1 | TRBD2 | TRBV19 | few | TGTGCCAGTAACGGACTAGCGGGAGGGTCTAGCAATGAGCAGTTCTTC | CASNGLAGGSSNEQFF
TRBJ2-1 | TRBD2 | TRBV7-8 | . | TGTGCCAGCAGCTTAGGGCGGGGGGATCACAATGAGCAGTTCTTC | CASSLGRGDHNEQFF
TRBJ2-3 | . | TRBV11-3 | . | TGTGCCAGCAGCTTCAGGAGGGCCATAAGCACAGATACGCAGTATTTT | CASSFRRAISTDTQYF
TRBJ2-1 | TRBD2 | TRBV29-1 | . | TGCAGCGTTGAGACTTGGACTAGTAGGACGAGTGAGCAGTTCTTC | CSVETWTSRTSEQFF
TRBJ2-2 | TRBD2 | TRBV10-1 | . | TGCGCCAGCAGTGAGTCGTTCGGGAGGGCGAACACCGGGGAGCTGTTTTTT | CASSESFGRANTGELFF
TRBJ2-3 | . | TRBV9 | . | TGTGCCAGCAGCGTACAGCGGAGCACAGATACGCAGTATTTT | CASSVQRSTDTQYF
TRBJ1-3 | . | TRBV7-2 | . | TGTGCCAGCAGCGGGCGTGCTGGAAACACCATATATTTT | CASSGRAGNTIYF
TRBJ1-2 | . | TRBV28 | few | TGTGCCAGCAGCCGAGCGGGGGATAACTATGGCTACACCTTC | CASSRAGDNYGYTF
TRBJ2-3 | . | TRBV9 | . | TGTGCCAGCAGCGTAGGCGGCAGGGCGACAGATACGCAGTATTTT | CASSVGGRATDTQYF
TRBJ2-7 | TRBD1 | TRBV6-5 | . | TGTGCCAGCAGATCTCACAGGGGGACGGACGAGCAGTACTTC | CASRSHRGTDEQYF
TRBJ1-1 | . | TRBV14 | . | TGTGCCAGCAGGCCCTTCAGGGGTGTAACTGAAGCTTTCTTT | CASRPFRGVTEAFF
TRBJ1-3 | TRBD1 | TRBV27 | . | TGTGCCAGCAGGCGGGACAGAAATGCTGGAAACACCATATATTTT | CASRRDRNAGNTIYF
TRBJ2-4 | . | TRBV13 | . | TGTGCCAGCAGCCTACGACTAGCCAAAAACATTCAGTACTTC | CASSLRLAKNIQYF
TRBJ2-7 | . | TRBV5-1 | . | TGCGCCAGCAGCTCGAACGGTAACGAGCAGTACTTC | CASSSNGNEQYF
TRBJ2-7 | . | TRBV27 | . | TGTCATCCTACGGGGTCCTCCTACGAGCAGTACTTC | CHPTGSSYEQYF
TRBJ2-1 | . | TRBV21-1 | few | TGTGGCTCGTCCAGGGGGCCCTACAATGAGCAGTTCTTC | CGSSRGPYNEQFF
TRBJ1-6 | TRBD1 | TRBV5-5 | few | TGTGCCAGCAGTTGGGGACAGGGAAATTCACCCCTCCACTTT | CASSWGQGNSPLHF